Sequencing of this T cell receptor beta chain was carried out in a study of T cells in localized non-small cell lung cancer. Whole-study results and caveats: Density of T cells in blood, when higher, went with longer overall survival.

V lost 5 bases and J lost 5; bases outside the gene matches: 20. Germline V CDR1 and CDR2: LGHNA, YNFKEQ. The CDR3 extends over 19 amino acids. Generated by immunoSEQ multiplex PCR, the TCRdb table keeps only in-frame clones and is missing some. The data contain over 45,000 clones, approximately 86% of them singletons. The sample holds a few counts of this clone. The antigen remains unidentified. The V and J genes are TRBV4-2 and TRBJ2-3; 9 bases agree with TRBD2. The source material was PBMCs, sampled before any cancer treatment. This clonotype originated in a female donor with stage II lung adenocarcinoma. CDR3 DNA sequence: TGTGCCAGCAGCTCTCGGACTAGCGCCGGGTCCTGGGTTGGAGATACGCAGTATTTT. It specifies CASSSRTSAGSWVGDTQYF.